A selection of T cell receptor beta chains follows, all from one sample in a study of human CD8 memory T cell subsets. From its re-call of the 5' RACE reads, TCRdb lists each CDR3 protein once, without DNA. The listing contains some 17,000 distinct CDR3 sequences. Sequenced sample: CD8+ stem-like memory T cells (TSCM and TCM) sorted from PBMCs. All receptors come from a human donor in good health. Each CDR3 is given with its conserved first and last residue. Fields, in order: clone size, J gene, V gene, CDR3 protein. Where a row states a size, it is once, few, many or the class of an expanded clone; other rows omit it.

>NA|TRBJ2-6|TRBV29-1
CSVADLDDSGANVLTF
>NA|TRBJ2-1|TRBV4-1
CASSRSGLAGDTYNEQFF
>NA|TRBJ2-1|TRBV4-3
CASSQSWTGDFSGRSEQFF
>NA|TRBJ1-2|TRBV6-5
CASSYSRRAGYTF
>NA|TRBJ2-7|TRBV20-1
CSARDLGETYEQYF
>NA|TRBJ1-1|TRBV4-1
CASSQGRSKLNTEAFF
>NA|TRBJ1-4|TRBV13
CASSPTGNEKLFF
>NA|TRBJ2-7|TRBV5-6
CASRGRTDYEQYF
>NA|TRBJ2-7|TRBV9
CASSPTSGFYEQYF
>NA|TRBJ1-1|TRBV28
CASSLSGGGGTEAFF
>medium-sized|TRBJ2-2|TRBV12-3/TRBV12-4
CASSSFGAGEKDGELFF
>NA|TRBJ2-5|TRBV2
CASSDTGAETQYF
>NA|TRBJ2-1|TRBV28
CASSSQRLADSYNEQFF
>NA|TRBJ2-1|TRBV28
CASSFPGLAGGPKGFYEQFF
>NA|TRBJ2-2|TRBV7-3
CASSLKDGGPGELFF
>NA|TRBJ2-7|TRBV7-9
CASSRLRVKENYEQYF
>NA|TRBJ1-1|TRBV19
CASRATGGPTEAFF
>NA|TRBJ1-4|TRBV4-1
CASSQEVQRSEKLFF
>NA|TRBJ2-1|TRBV4-1
CASSQHRGYNEQFF
>NA|TRBJ2-7|TRBV7-9
CASSTSGLAREQYF
>NA|TRBJ2-1|TRBV25-1
CASSDYNEQFF
>NA|TRBJ2-2|TRBV7-8
CASSFLGPNTGELFF
>NA|TRBJ2-6|TRBV7-6
CASSLGASSGANVLTF
>NA|TRBJ1-1|TRBV9
CASSPRDRVYTEAFF
>NA|TRBJ1-2|TRBV12-3/TRBV12-4
CASSPTGGNLYGYTF
>NA|TRBJ2-7|TRBV19
CASSMGRAYEQYF
>NA|TRBJ2-7|TRBV20-1
CSAKDRNEQYF
>NA|TRBJ1-6|TRBV28
CASATGDSPLHF
>NA|TRBJ2-7|TRBV28
CASSVTGGVYEQYF
>NA|TRBJ2-5|TRBV20-1
CSALRAGGRRFFDRTETQYF
>NA|TRBJ2-7|TRBV20-1
CSARDREGHYEQYF
>NA|TRBJ2-7|TRBV28
CASSSGLAGKNYEQYF
>NA|TRBJ1-5|TRBV28
CASQYRGHQPQHF
>NA|TRBJ2-1|TRBV2
CASTPINNNEQFF
>NA|TRBJ2-5|TRBV6-5
CASSYTGAHVETQYF
>NA|TRBJ2-1|TRBV19
CASNAGDNEQFF
>NA|TRBJ2-1|TRBV7-9
CASSSTSRDSYNEQFF
>medium-sized|TRBJ2-7|TRBV5-6
CASSFGTSGSYEQYF
>NA|TRBJ2-7|TRBV6-2/TRBV6-3
CASSYRTSGSFLDEQYF
>NA|TRBJ2-7|TRBV5-1
CASSLAPIGQNEQYF
>NA|TRBJ1-2|TRBV7-2
CASSPSALNYGYTF
>NA|TRBJ2-2|TRBV6-2/TRBV6-3
CASLATGELFF
>NA|TRBJ2-3|TRBV2
CASIPTSSVTDTQYF
>NA|TRBJ2-7|TRBV3-1
CASSWTSGTSGEQYF
>NA|TRBJ1-2|TRBV5-1
CASSLTGTGELRDSGYTF
>NA|TRBJ2-2|TRBV28
CASSSLSETGELFF
>NA|TRBJ2-1|TRBV11-2
CASSLGQLNNEQFF
>NA|TRBJ2-7|TRBV28
CASSFLGQAIYEQYF
>NA|TRBJ2-5|TRBV20-1
CSASPLSQETQYF
>NA|TRBJ2-7|TRBV2
CASRERIGTSGNEQYF
>NA|TRBJ1-4|TRBV28
CASSSIDRADNEKLFF
>NA|TRBJ1-1|TRBV5-6
CASSLGSEMNTEAFF
>NA|TRBJ2-4|TRBV6-5
CASSYQGMGDIQYF
>NA|TRBJ1-5|TRBV21-1
CASSKAQAGPQHF
>NA|TRBJ2-3|TRBV13
CASSPSAVGAGGTDTQYF
>NA|TRBJ2-1|TRBV28
CASRSNHRDTSSYNEQFF
>NA|TRBJ2-7|TRBV24-1
CATSDSSREQYF
>NA|TRBJ1-2|TRBV7-2
CASSLGAPAYGYTF
>NA|TRBJ2-1|TRBV9
CASSTRWETHEQFF
>NA|TRBJ2-1|TRBV7-9
CASSHRGLTYNEQFF